This T cell receptor (beta chain) was captured in a study of early T cells in non-severe SARS-CoV-2 infection. For the study at large: The input, bulk RNA from unsorted whole blood, was sequenced, and chains were unpaired.

Molecules of cDNA were individually given unique molecular identifiers that were attached to them. One entry per CDR3 protein, called by TCRdb with MiXCR from the 5' RACE reads. In the table there are some 30,000 distinct CDR3 sequences, roughly 3.9% of which are singletons. This clonotype was detected many times. The CDR3 contains 16 residues. The junction had 8 bases not matched to a gene; V was cut back by 6 bases and J by 1 base. Sequencing was performed on whole blood. The receptor comes from an adult who was a healthcare worker with PCR-confirmed SARS-CoV-2 infection or an uninfected control (not recorded which). The rearrangement links TRBV12-3 or TRBV12-4 to TRBJ1-3, with 8 bases identical to TRBD1. This CDR3 is CASSPSDRGSGNTIYF. In DNA, the CDR3 is TGTGCCAGCAGCCCATCCGACAGGGGTTCTGGAAACACCATATATTTT.